One and the same sample provided the 24 T cell receptor beta chains below, sequenced in a study of shared clonotypes between healthy human individuals. This table comes from immunoSEQ multiplex PCR, and its TCRdb copy is limited to in-frame clones, with some not included. The sample carries about 380,000 clones, 90% to 98% recorded once. The specimen sequenced was memory CD8+ T cells sorted from blood. Subset in this sample: CD45RO+ cells pooled with CCR7-negative TemRA cells. The receptors originated from a man under 40 in good health.

This chain uses TRBV9 with TRBJ2-1, with D unclear. Per the germline V gene, CDR1 is SGDLS and CDR2 is YYNGEE. V gave up 1 base and J gave up 7 bases, with 12 bases separating them. The CDR3 contains 14 residues. The DNA of the CDR3 is TGTGCCAGCAGCGTATTGAGTGGGTATAATGAGCAGTTCTTC. Its protein product is CASSVLSGYNEQFF.

The chain is built from TRBV18 and TRBJ2-5; possibly TRBD2 for D (5 bases). CDR1 KGHSH and CDR2 LQKENI come from the germline V gene. The CDR3 is 12 residues long. V gave up 5 bases and J gave up 5 bases, with 9 bases separating them. CDR3 bases: TGTGCCAGCTCAACTAGTAGGGAGACCCAGTACTTC. It specifies CASSTSRETQYF.

The chain couples TRBV7-3 to TRBJ2-5, with D possibly being TRBD2 (5 bases). This CDR3 is 13 amino acids long. Germline V gives CDR1 SGHTA, CDR2 FQGTGA. Between the trimmed V and J ends, which lost 8 bases and 1 base, there was a span of 11 bases. The CDR3 sequence: CASGRAAQETQYF. CDR3 bases: TGTGCCAGCGGGCGAGCGGCCCAAGAGACCCAGTACTTC.

The rearrangement uses TRBV10-2 and TRBJ2-1; no clear D gene. Germline V CDR1 and CDR2: WSHSY, SAAADI. The length of the CDR3 is 16 residues. V was cut by 0 bases and J by 2 bases, with 11 bases left in between. This CDR3 reads CASSESGIPPYNEQFF. DNA of the CDR3: TGCGCCAGCAGTGAGTCAGGGATACCCCCCTACAATGAGCAGTTCTTC.

This clone was picked up one time. The V call is TRBV7-8, the J call TRBJ2-1, with a possible D match to TRBD2 (6 bases). The ends were cut back, 2 bases at V and 3 bases at J, with 17 bases in the middle. This CDR3 region has 17 residues. Per germline, CDR1 SGHVS and CDR2 FQNEAQ. CDR3 sequence reads: CASSLPFLAKRYNEQFF. CDR3 coding DNA: TGTGCCAGCAGCTTACCATTCCTAGCGAAGCGCTACAATGAGCAGTTCTTC.

The CDR3 loop reads CASSLSSGSYEQYF. CDR3 nucleotides: TGTGCCAGCAGTTTATCTAGCGGGAGCTACGAGCAGTACTTC. V and J are TRBV28 and TRBJ2-7; 10 positions agree with TRBD2. The CDR3 is made up of 14 amino acids. With V trimmed by 1 base and J by 3 bases, 0 bases remained unmatched. From germline, CDR1 is MDHEN and CDR2 SYDVKM. Looking up the rest from reference TRBV28 and TRBJ2-7 gives the full variable domain: DVKVTQSSRYLVKRTGEKVFLECVQDMDHENMFWYRQDPGLGLRLIYFSYDVKMKEKGDIPEGYSVSREKKERFSLILESASTNQTSMYLCASSLSSGSYEQYFGPGTRLTVT.

V and J are TRBV19 and TRBJ1-2; D is unresolved. The CDR3 totals 11 residues. Germline loops: CDR1 LNHDA, CDR2 SQIVND (reference sequence). Trimming took off 4 bases at V and 5 bases at J, with 5 bases between the two ends. CDR3: CASSNLYGYTF. The CDR3 DNA reads as TGTGCCAGTAGTAATTTATATGGCTACACCTTC.

This chain uses TRBV5-8 with TRBJ2-1, with TRBD2 matching over 13 bases. The V segment lost 3 bases and the J segment 0 bases; nucleotides outside the gene matches: 12. Per germline, CDR1 SGHTS and CDR2 YDEGEE. There are 20 residues in the CDR3. The CDR3 DNA reads TGTGCCAGCAGCTCTTGGGGCCGGACTAGCGGGAGACACTCCTACAATGAGCAGTTCTTC. It specifies CASSSWGRTSGRHSYNEQFF.

The chain joins TRBV9 to TRBJ2-3, with 8 bases lining up with TRBD1. V shed 5 bases, J shed 4 bases, and the junction held 9 bases outside the gene matches. The germline V gene encodes CDR1 SGDLS and CDR2 YYNGEE. The CDR3 is made up of 15 amino acids. CDR3 sequence: CASRPRDRGADTQYF. The CDR3 DNA reads as TGTGCCAGCAGGCCCCGAGACAGGGGTGCAGATACGCAGTATTTT. The full variable domain, with the rest looked up from reference TRBV9 and TRBJ2-3, is DSGVTQTPKHLITATGQRVTLRCSPRSGDLSVYWYQQSLDQGLQFLIQYYNGEERAKGNILERFSAQQFPDLHSELNLSSLELGDSALYFCASRPRDRGADTQYFGPGTRLTVL.

V usage is TRBV6-6 and J usage is TRBJ1-3; no reliable D call. V was pared by 6 bases and J by 4 bases, with 10 bases between. This CDR3 has 13 residues. The germline V gene encodes CDR1 MNHNY and CDR2 SVGAGI (reference sequence). CDR3 coding DNA: TGTGCCAGCAGCAAGTTTTACGGAAACACCATATATTTT. Its translation: CASSKFYGNTIYF.

This clone has just one count. This CDR3 reads CASSTHGLAGGPTQQTQYF. CDR3 bases: TGTGCCAGCAGCACACACGGACTAGCGGGAGGGCCGACGCAACAGACCCAGTACTTC. The chain carries TRBV28 and TRBJ2-5; 15 positions match TRBD2. V trimming: 6 bases; J trimming: 6 bases; junction bases outside the gene matches: 17. The germline V gene has CDR1 MDHEN and CDR2 SYDVKM. The CDR3 consists of 19 residues.

This clone appeared a single time. The chain employs TRBV5-1 and TRBJ2-1, with 8 bases lining up with TRBD2. Germline V gives CDR1 SGHRS, CDR2 YFSETQ. There are 15 residues in the CDR3. The trim removed 2 bases at V and 0 bases at J, leaving 1 base unmatched. CDR3 in DNA: TGCGCCAGCAGCTTTAGCGGGAACTCCTACAATGAGCAGTTCTTC. This sequence encodes CASSFSGNSYNEQFF.

CDR3: CSVVLAGEVNIQYF. Here the CDR3 DNA reads TGCAGCGTTGTCCTGGCGGGAGAGGTTAACATTCAGTACTTC. The gene calls are TRBV29-1 and TRBJ2-4, with 7 bases aligning to TRBD2. After removal of 4 bases from V and 7 bases from J, the junction contained 10 bases not matched to a gene. The CDR3 consists of 14 residues. Germline CDR1 is SQVTM and CDR2 is ANQGSEA.

This chain joins TRBV27 and TRBJ1-2, with TRBD1 identical over 11 bases. The length of the CDR3 is 16 residues. The junction had 13 bases not matched to a gene; V was cut back by 8 bases and J by 5 bases. Germline CDR1 and CDR2: MNHEY and SMNVEV (reference sequence). This CDR3 reads CASHGTGGTNWYGYTF. The CDR3 DNA reads as TGTGCCAGCCACGGGACAGGGGGAACAAATTGGTATGGCTACACCTTC.

The chain combines TRBV7-9 with TRBJ2-1, with D possibly TRBD2 on 6 matching bases. Germline lookup yields CDR1 SEHNR and CDR2 FQNEAQ (reference sequence). Deletions cut 0 bases from V and 3 bases from J, with 6 bases between. The CDR3 loop spans 14 amino acids. The CDR3 region is CASSLAGGYNEQFF. The DNA for the CDR3 is TGTGCCAGCAGCTTAGCGGGAGGCTACAATGAGCAGTTCTTC.

Notes on this clone: Other DNA sequences of this sample code for an identical CDR3. The J gene is TRBJ2-3, the V gene TRBV19; D is unclear. The CDR3 length is 12 residues. Trimming took off 3 bases at V and 3 bases at J, with 4 bases between the two ends. Germline V gene data show CDR1 as LNHDA and CDR2 as SQIVND (reference sequence). This CDR3 reads CASSIGTDTQYF. CDR3 DNA: TGTGCCAGTAGTATCGGTACAGATACGCAGTATTTT. Full variable domain (outside the CDR3, taken from reference TRBV19 and TRBJ2-3): DGGITQSPKYLFRKEGQNVTLSCEQNLNHDAMYWYRQDPGQGLRLIYYSQIVNDFQKGDIAEGYSVSREKKESFPLTVTSAQKNPTAFYLCASSIGTDTQYFGPGTRLTVL.

The V gene is TRBV27, the J gene TRBJ2-3; TRBD1 matches at 7 bases. This CDR3 contains 15 residues. CDR1 is MNHEY and CDR2 is SMNVEV in the germline V gene (reference sequence). V lost 7 bases, J lost 2 bases, and 9 bases stayed unmatched. CDR3 nucleotide sequence: TGTGCCAGCAAAATTCCGGGACAGCTCACAGATACGCAGTATTTT. Its translation is CASKIPGQLTDTQYF.

This clone was counted between two and nine times. The rearrangement uses TRBV7-3 and TRBJ1-5; TRBD1 might be the D (6 bases). Germline V gives CDR1 SGHTA, CDR2 FQGTGA. Trimming took 2 bases from V and 0 from J, leaving 14 bases between them. CDR3 length equals 17 residues. The CDR3 region is CASSLGTSMYSNQPQHF. CDR3 nucleotides: TGTGCCAGCAGCTTAGGGACAAGCATGTATAGCAATCAGCCCCAGCATTTT.

The V gene is TRBV6-4, the J gene TRBJ1-5; 8 positions agree with TRBD1. The germline V gene encodes CDR1 MRHNA and CDR2 SNTAGT. V lost 10 bases, J lost 1 base, and 9 bases stayed unmatched. The CDR3 runs to 15 residues. In DNA, the CDR3 is TGTGCCATCAAACAGGGGGAGGTGAGCAATCAGCCCCAGCATTTT. Translation gives CAIKQGEVSNQPQHF.

The rearrangement uses TRBV5-1 and TRBJ2-5; D perhaps matches TRBD1 (7 bases). In germline, CDR1 is SGHRS, CDR2 YFSETQ. This CDR3 spans 14 amino acids. Trimming cost V 6 bases and J 4 bases, with 16 bases left between them. CDR3 DNA sequence: TGCGCCAGCACCAAGACAGGGCGGGGAGAGACCCAGTACTTC. It encodes CASTKTGRGETQYF.

The V gene is TRBV2, the J gene TRBJ2-1; D may be TRBD1 (6 bases). Germline CDR1 is SNHLY and CDR2 is FYNNEI. The CDR3 has 13 residues. V was trimmed by 10 bases and J by 0 bases, leaving 10 bases between them. The CDR3 here is CAIHRVSYNEQFF. DNA for the CDR3: TGTGCCATACACAGGGTCTCCTACAATGAGCAGTTCTTC. Using reference TRBV2 and TRBJ2-1 for the parts outside the CDR3, the full variable domain is EPEVTQTPSHQVTQMGQEVILRCVPISNHLYFYWYRQILGQKVEFLVSFYNNEISEKSEIFDDQFSVERPDGSNFTLKIRSTKLEDSAMYFCAIHRVSYNEQFFGPGTRLTVL.

The rearrangement joins TRBV29-1 to TRBJ2-5; TRBD2 matches at 10 bases. The germline CDR1 and CDR2 sequences are SQVTM and ANQGSEA. The V gene end was trimmed by 6 bases and the J gene end by 2 bases; junction bases not matched to a gene: 0. This CDR3 region has 12 residues. This CDR3 is CSVLAGQETQYF. The CDR3 DNA reads as TGCAGCGTACTAGCGGGGCAAGAGACCCAGTACTTC. The variable domain in full, with the rest retrieved from reference TRBV29-1 and TRBJ2-5, is SAVISQKPSRDICQRGTSLTIQCQVDSQVTMMFWYRQQPGQSLTLIATANQGSEATYESGFVIDKFPISRPNLTFSTLTVSNMSPEDSSIYLCSVLAGQETQYFGPGTRLLVL.

The chain combines TRBV28 with TRBJ2-2; 12 bases agree with TRBD1. Germline CDR1 MDHEN, CDR2 SYDVKM. This CDR3 spans 17 amino acids. The trim removed 1 base at V and 7 bases at J, leaving 7 bases unmatched. CDR3 sequence reads: CASSLFPGQGANGELFF. The CDR3, as DNA: TGTGCCAGCAGTTTATTCCCGGGACAGGGGGCTAACGGGGAGCTGTTTTTT.

V and J are TRBV6-1 and TRBJ2-3, with D perhaps matching TRBD2 (6 bases). V lost 2 bases, J lost 5 bases, and 11 bases lay in between. From germline, CDR1 is MNHNS and CDR2 SASEGT. This CDR3 has 14 amino acids. Here the CDR3 DNA reads TGTGCCAGCAGTGAACGGGGGAGTGGAGATACGCAGTATTTT. Translation: CASSERGSGDTQYF.